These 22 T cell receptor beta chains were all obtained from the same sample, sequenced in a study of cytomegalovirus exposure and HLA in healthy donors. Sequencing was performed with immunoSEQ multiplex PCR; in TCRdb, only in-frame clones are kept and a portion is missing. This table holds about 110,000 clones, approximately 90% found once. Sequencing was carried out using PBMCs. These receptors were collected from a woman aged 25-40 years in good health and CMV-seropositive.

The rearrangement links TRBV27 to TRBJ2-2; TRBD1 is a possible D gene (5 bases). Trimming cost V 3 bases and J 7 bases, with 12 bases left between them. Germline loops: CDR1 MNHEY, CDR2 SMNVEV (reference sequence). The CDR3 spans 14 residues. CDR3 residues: CASSLWLGVGELFF. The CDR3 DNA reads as TGTGCCAGCAGTTTGTGGTTAGGGGTCGGGGAGCTGTTTTTT.

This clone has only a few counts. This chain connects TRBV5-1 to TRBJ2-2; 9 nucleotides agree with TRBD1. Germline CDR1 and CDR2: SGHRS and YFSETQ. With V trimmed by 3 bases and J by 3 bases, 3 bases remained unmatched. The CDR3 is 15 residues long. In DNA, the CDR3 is TGCGCCAGCAGCTGGACAGGGGTAGACACCGGGGAGCTGTTTTTT. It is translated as CASSWTGVDTGELFF.

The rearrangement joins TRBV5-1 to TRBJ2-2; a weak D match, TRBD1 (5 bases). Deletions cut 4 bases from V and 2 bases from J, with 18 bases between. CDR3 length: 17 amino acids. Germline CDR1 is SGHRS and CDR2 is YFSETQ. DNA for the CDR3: TGCGCCAGCAGCCGTGACCCGGCAGGGATAAACACCGGGGAGCTGTTTTTT. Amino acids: CASSRDPAGINTGELFF.

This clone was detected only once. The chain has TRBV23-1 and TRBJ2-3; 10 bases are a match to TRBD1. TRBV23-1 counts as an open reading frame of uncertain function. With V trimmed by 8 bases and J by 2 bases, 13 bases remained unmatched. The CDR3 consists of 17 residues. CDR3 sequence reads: CASRGTGAKRVTDTQYF. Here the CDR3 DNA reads TGCGCCAGCCGAGGGACAGGGGCCAAACGAGTCACAGATACGCAGTATTTT.

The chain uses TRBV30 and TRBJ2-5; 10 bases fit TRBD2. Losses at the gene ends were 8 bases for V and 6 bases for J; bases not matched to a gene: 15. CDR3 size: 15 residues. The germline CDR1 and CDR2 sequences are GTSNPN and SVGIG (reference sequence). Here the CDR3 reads CAGNDRAAGGKTQYF. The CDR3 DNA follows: TGTGCCGGAAACGACAGGGCAGCGGGAGGGAAGACCCAGTACTTC.

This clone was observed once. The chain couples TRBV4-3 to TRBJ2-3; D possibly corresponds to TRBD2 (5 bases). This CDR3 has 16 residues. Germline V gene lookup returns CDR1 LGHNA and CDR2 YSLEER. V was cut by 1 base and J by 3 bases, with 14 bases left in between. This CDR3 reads CASSQVGSSITDTQYF. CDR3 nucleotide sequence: TGCGCCAGCAGCCAAGTTGGGTCTAGCATTACAGATACGCAGTATTTT.

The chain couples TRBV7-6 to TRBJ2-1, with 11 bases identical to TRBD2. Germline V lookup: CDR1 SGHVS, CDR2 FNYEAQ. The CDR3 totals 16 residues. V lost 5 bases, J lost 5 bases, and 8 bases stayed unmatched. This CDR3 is CASSHIAGGPNNEQFF. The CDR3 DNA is TGTGCCAGCAGCCATATAGCGGGAGGGCCTAACAATGAGCAGTTCTTC.

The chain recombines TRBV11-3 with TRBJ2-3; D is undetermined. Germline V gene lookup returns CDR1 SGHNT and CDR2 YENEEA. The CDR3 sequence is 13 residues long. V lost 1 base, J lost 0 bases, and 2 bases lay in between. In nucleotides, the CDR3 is TGTGCCAGCAGCTTAGTAAGCACAGATACGCAGTATTTT. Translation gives CASSLVSTDTQYF.

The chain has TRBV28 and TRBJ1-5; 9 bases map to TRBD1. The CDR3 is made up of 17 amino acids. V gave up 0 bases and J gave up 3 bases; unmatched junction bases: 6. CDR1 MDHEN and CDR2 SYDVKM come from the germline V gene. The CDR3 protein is CASSLWSGQGHNQPQHF. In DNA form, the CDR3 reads TGTGCCAGCAGTTTATGGTCGGGACAGGGACACAATCAGCCCCAGCATTTT.

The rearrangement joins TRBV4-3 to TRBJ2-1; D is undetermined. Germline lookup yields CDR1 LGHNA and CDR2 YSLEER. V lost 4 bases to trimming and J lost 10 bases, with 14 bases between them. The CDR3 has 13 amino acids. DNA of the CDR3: TGCGCCAGCAGCCGCCTCCCAGGCAGGGAGCAGTTCTTC. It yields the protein CASSRLPGREQFF.

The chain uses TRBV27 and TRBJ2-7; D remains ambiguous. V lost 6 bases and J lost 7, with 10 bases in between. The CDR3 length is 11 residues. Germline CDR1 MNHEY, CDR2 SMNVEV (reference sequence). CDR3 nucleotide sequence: TGTGCCAGCAGATTCCACTGGGAGCAGTACTTC. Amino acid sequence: CASRFHWEQYF.

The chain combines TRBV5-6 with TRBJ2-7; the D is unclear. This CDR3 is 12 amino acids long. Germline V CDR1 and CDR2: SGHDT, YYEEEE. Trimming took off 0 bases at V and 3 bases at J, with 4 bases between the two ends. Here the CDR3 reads CASSLDRYEQYF. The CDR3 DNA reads TGTGCCAGCAGCTTGGATCGCTACGAGCAGTACTTC.

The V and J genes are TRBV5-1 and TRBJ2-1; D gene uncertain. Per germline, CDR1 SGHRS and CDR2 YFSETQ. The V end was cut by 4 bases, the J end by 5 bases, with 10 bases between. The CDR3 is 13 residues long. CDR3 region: CASSNTNNNEQFF. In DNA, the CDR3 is TGCGCCAGCAGCAATACTAACAACAATGAGCAGTTCTTC.

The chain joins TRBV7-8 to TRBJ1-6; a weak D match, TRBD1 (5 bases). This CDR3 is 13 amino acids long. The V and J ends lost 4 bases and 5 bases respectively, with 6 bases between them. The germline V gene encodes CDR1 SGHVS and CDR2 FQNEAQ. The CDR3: CASSSGNNSPLHF. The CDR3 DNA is TGTGCCAGCAGCTCAGGGAATAATTCACCCCTCCACTTT.

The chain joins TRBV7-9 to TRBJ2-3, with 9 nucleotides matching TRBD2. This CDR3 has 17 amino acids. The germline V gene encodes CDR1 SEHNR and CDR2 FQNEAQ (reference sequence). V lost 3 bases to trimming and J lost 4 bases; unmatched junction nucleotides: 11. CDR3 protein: CASSLPILAGKPDTQYF. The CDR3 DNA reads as TGTGCCAGCAGCTTGCCCATCCTAGCGGGGAAGCCAGATACGCAGTATTTT.

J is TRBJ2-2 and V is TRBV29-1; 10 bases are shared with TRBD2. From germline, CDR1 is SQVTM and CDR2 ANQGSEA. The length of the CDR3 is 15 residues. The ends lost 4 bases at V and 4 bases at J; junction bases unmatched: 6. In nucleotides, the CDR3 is TGCAGCGTTGGCAGCGGGGGGGTAGTCACCGGGGAGCTGTTTTTT. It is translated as CSVGSGGVVTGELFF.

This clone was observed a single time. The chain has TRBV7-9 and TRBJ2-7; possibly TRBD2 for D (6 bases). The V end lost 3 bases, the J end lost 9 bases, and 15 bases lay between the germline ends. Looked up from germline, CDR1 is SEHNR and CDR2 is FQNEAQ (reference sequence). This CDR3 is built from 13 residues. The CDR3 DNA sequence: TGTGCCAGCAGCTTTGGGACTTGGGATCGGCAGTACTTC. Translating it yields CASSFGTWDRQYF.

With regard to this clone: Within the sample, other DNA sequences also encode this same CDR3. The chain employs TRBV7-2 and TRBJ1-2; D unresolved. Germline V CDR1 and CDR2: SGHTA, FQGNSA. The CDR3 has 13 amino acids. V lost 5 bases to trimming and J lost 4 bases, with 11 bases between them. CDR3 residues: CASSPRGSYGYTF. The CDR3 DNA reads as TGTGCCAGCAGCCCCCGGGGATCCTATGGCTACACCTTC.

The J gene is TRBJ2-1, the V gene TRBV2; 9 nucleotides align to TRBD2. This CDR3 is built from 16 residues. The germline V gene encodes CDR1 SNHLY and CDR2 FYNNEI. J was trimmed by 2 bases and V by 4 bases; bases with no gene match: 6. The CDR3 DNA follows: TGTGCCAGCAGTGGCTTCGGGACTAGCCCCTACAATGAGCAGTTCTTC. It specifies CASSGFGTSPYNEQFF. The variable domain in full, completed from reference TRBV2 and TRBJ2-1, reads EPEVTQTPSHQVTQMGQEVILRCVPISNHLYFYWYRQILGQKVEFLVSFYNNEISEKSEIFDDQFSVERPDGSNFTLKIRSTKLEDSAMYFCASSGFGTSPYNEQFFGPGTRLTVL.

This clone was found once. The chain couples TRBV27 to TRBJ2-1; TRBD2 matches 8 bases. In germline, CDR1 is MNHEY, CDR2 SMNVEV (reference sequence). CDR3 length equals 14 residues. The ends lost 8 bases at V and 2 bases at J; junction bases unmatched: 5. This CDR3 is CASSAGGPYNEQFF. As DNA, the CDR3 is TGTGCCAGCTCGGCGGGGGGACCCTACAATGAGCAGTTCTTC.

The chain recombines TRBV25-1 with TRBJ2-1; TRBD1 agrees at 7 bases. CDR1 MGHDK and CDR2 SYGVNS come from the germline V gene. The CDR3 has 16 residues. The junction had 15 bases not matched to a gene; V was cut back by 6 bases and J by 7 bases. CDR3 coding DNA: TGTGCCAGCAGCCGAAAACAGGGGTTAATGAGGAATGAGCAGTTCTTC. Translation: CASSRKQGLMRNEQFF.

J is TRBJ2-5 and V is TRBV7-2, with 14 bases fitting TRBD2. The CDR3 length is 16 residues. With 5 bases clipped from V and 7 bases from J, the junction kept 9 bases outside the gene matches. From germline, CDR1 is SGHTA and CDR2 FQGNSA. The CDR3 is CASSPGTSGSFGTQYF. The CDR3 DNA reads TGTGCCAGCAGCCCCGGGACTAGCGGGAGCTTCGGGACCCAGTACTTC.